This is a list of T cell receptor beta chains from one sample in a study of cytomegalovirus exposure and HLA in healthy donors. The repertoire was sequenced with immunoSEQ multiplex PCR; TCRdb's copy has only in-frame clones and lacks some. The sample yields 150,000 to 200,000 clones, roughly 77% seen once. The material sequenced was PBMCs. The receptor source for this set is a man aged 25-45 years in good health and CMV-seropositive. CDR3s include the opening cysteine and the closing phenylalanine or tryptophan. The order of the fields is clone size, V gene, CDR3 length, J gene, D gene, CDR3 protein, CDR3 DNA. A D gene is named only where the DNA matches it firmly. Size is omitted from some rows. Given values are once, few, many or a class for expanded clones.

size: -; V: TRBV7-3; length: 15; J: TRBJ1-5; D: -; CDR3: CASRVGGGSNQPQHF; DNA: TGTGCCAGCAGGGTCGGGGGAGGCAGCAATCAGCCCCAGCATTTT
size: -; V: TRBV6-4; length: 16; J: TRBJ2-3; D: TRBD2; CDR3: CASSAEAGELTDTQYF; DNA: TGTGCCAGCAGTGCCGAAGCGGGGGAGCTCACAGATACGCAGTATTTT
size: -; V: TRBV6-5; length: 15; J: TRBJ1-2; D: -; CDR3: CASNQRAGANYGYTF; DNA: TGTGCCAGCAACCAGAGGGCGGGGGCGAACTATGGCTACACCTTC
size: -; V: TRBV7-9; length: 13; J: TRBJ2-5; D: TRBD1; CDR3: CASSPRQGETQYF; DNA: TGTGCCAGCAGCCCCCGACAGGGGGAAACCCAGTACTTC
size: -; V: TRBV12-5; length: 14; J: TRBJ2-5; D: -; CDR3: CASGLGPSAETQYF; DNA: TGTGCTAGTGGTTTGGGTCCTAGCGCGGAGACCCAGTACTTC
size: -; V: TRBV11-2; length: 16; J: TRBJ1-1; D: TRBD1; CDR3: CASSSRTDRAEAEAFF; DNA: TGTGCCAGCAGCTCTAGGACTGACAGGGCAGAGGCTGAAGCTTTCTTT
size: few; V: TRBV5-1; length: 15; J: TRBJ2-7; D: TRBD1; CDR3: CASSFGLQGAGEQYF; DNA: TGCGCCAGCAGCTTTGGGTTGCAGGGGGCGGGCGAGCAGTACTTC
size: -; V: TRBV11-2; length: 13; J: TRBJ2-1; D: -; CDR3: CASSLAQHNEQFF; DNA: TGTGCCAGCAGCTTAGCACAGCACAATGAGCAGTTCTTC
size: -; V: TRBV6-5; length: 13; J: TRBJ1-5; D: -; CDR3: CASSPNSNQPQHF; DNA: TGTGCCAGCAGTCCAAATAGCAATCAGCCCCAGCATTTT
size: -; V: TRBV5-1; length: 15; J: TRBJ2-7; D: -; CDR3: CASSPRTGGEGEQYF; DNA: TGCGCCAGCAGCCCGAGGACAGGAGGGGAAGGCGAGCAGTACTTC
size: -; V: TRBV19; length: 13; J: TRBJ1-1; D: TRBD1; CDR3: CASSAGGGTEAFF; DNA: TGTGCCAGTAGCGCAGGGGGAGGCACTGAAGCTTTCTTT
size: few; V: TRBV10-3; length: 15; J: TRBJ2-2; D: TRBD2; CDR3: CAISAPGGDAGELFF; DNA: TGTGCCATCAGTGCCCCGGGGGGGGATGCCGGGGAGCTGTTTTTT
size: -; V: TRBV7-9; length: 13; J: TRBJ1-1; D: -; CDR3: CASSLPGNTEAFF; DNA: TGTGCCAGCAGCTTACCCGGGAACACTGAAGCTTTCTTT
size: -; V: TRBV5-1; length: 14; J: TRBJ2-7; D: -; CDR3: CASSLAVESYEQYF; DNA: TGCGCCAGCAGCTTGGCCGTAGAGAGCTACGAGCAGTACTTC
size: -; V: TRBV19; length: 14; J: TRBJ2-7; D: TRBD1; CDR3: CATQRQGLFDEQYF; DNA: TGTGCCACCCAACGACAGGGATTATTCGACGAGCAGTACTTC
size: -; V: TRBV2; length: 14; J: TRBJ2-1; D: TRBD2; CDR3: CASGGGGSYNEQFF; DNA: TGTGCCAGCGGCGGCGGGGGGTCCTACAATGAGCAGTTCTTC
size: -; V: TRBV10-1; length: 16; J: TRBJ2-7; D: -; CDR3: CASSDSTGRDSYEQYF; DNA: TGCGCCAGCAGTGACTCTACAGGGAGGGACTCCTACGAGCAGTACTTC
size: once; V: TRBV7-9; length: 16; J: TRBJ2-1; D: -; CDR3: CASSLRESLNYNEQFF; DNA: TGTGCCAGCAGCTTAAGGGAGTCCCTGAACTACAATGAGCAGTTCTTC
size: -; V: TRBV7-9; length: 16; J: TRBJ2-3; D: -; CDR3: CASSLGGRTSTDTQYF; DNA: TGTGCCAGCAGCTTAGGAGGGAGAACTAGCACAGATACGCAGTATTTT
size: -; V: TRBV4-3; length: 14; J: TRBJ2-3; D: -; CDR3: CASSQNPGTDTQYF; DNA: TGCGCCAGCAGCCAAAACCCCGGGACAGATACGCAGTATTTT
size: -; V: TRBV19; length: 14; J: TRBJ2-5; D: -; CDR3: CASSIFDSQETQYF; DNA: TGTGCCAGTAGTATCTTCGACAGTCAAGAGACCCAGTACTTC
size: once; V: TRBV7-9; length: 11; J: TRBJ2-1; D: -; CDR3: CASSPEYEQFF; DNA: TGTGCCAGCAGCCCAGAATATGAGCAGTTCTTC
size: -; V: TRBV5-4; length: 17; J: TRBJ2-2; D: -; CDR3: CASSRPNEGDGTGELFF; DNA: TGTGCCAGCAGCCGACCGAACGAGGGGGATGGTACCGGGGAGCTGTTTTTT
size: -; V: TRBV5-1; length: 14; J: TRBJ2-3; D: -; CDR3: CASSRQESTDTQYF; DNA: TGCGCCAGCAGCCGACAGGAAAGCACAGATACGCAGTATTTT
size: -; V: TRBV4-1; length: 17; J: TRBJ2-5; D: -; CDR3: CASSQDRRGGLGETQYF; DNA: TGCGCCAGCAGCCAAGATAGGAGGGGGGGCCTCGGTGAGACCCAGTACTTC
size: -; V: TRBV7-9; length: 15; J: TRBJ2-5; D: -; CDR3: CASSLVQTGQETQYF; DNA: TGTGCCAGCAGCTTAGTTCAGACTGGCCAGGAGACCCAGTACTTC
size: once; V: TRBV10-2; length: 14; J: TRBJ1-1; D: -; CDR3: CASKEGGRNTEAFF; DNA: TGCGCCAGCAAAGAAGGAGGGAGGAACACTGAAGCTTTCTTT
size: -; V: TRBV15; length: 18; J: TRBJ1-4; D: -; CDR3: CATSRGAGATTTNEKLFF; DNA: TGTGCCACCAGCAGAGGGGCAGGGGCTACCACAACTAATGAAAAACTGTTTTTT
size: -; V: TRBV27; length: 14; J: TRBJ1-1; D: TRBD1; CDR3: CASSSMGTDTEAFF; DNA: TGTGCCAGCAGTTCGATGGGGACAGACACTGAAGCTTTCTTT
size: -; V: TRBV11-2; length: 15; J: TRBJ2-5; D: TRBD1; CDR3: CASSWGQGVRETQYF; DNA: TGTGCCAGCAGCTGGGGACAGGGAGTTCGCGAGACCCAGTACTTC
size: -; V: TRBV4-1; length: 16; J: TRBJ2-1; D: TRBD1; CDR3: CASSQEGTASYNEQFF; DNA: TGCGCCAGCAGCCAAGAGGGGACAGCCTCCTACAATGAGCAGTTCTTC
size: -; V: TRBV25-1; length: 15; J: TRBJ2-6; D: -; CDR3: CASSGISSGANVLTF; DNA: TGTGCCAGCAGTGGAATTAGCTCTGGGGCCAACGTCCTGACTTTC
size: once; V: TRBV7-6; length: 17; J: TRBJ2-2; D: TRBD1; CDR3: CASSLATGGALTGELFF; DNA: TGTGCCAGCAGCCTAGCCACAGGGGGCGCACTGACCGGGGAGCTGTTTTTT
size: -; V: TRBV7-9; length: 12; J: TRBJ2-7; D: -; CDR3: CASSRGPYEQYF; DNA: TGTGCCAGCAGCCGCGGCCCCTACGAGCAGTACTTC
size: -; V: TRBV5-4; length: 13; J: TRBJ2-7; D: TRBD1; CDR3: CASSEDRAYEQYF; DNA: TGTGCCAGCAGCGAGGACAGGGCCTACGAGCAGTACTTC
size: few; V: TRBV5-1; length: 16; J: TRBJ2-2; D: TRBD1; CDR3: CASSLAGTGGSGELFF; DNA: TGCGCCAGCAGCTTGGCAGGGACAGGGGGTTCCGGGGAGCTGTTTTTT
size: -; V: TRBV28; length: 17; J: TRBJ2-3; D: TRBD2; CDR3: CASSENLAGISTDTQYF; DNA: TGTGCCAGCAGTGAGAATCTAGCGGGGATAAGCACAGATACGCAGTATTTT
size: once; V: TRBV4-1; length: 16; J: TRBJ2-1; D: TRBD1; CDR3: CASSQGGGRSYNEQFF; DNA: TGCGCCAGCAGCCAAGGAGGGGGCCGCTCCTACAATGAGCAGTTCTTC
size: -; V: TRBV13; length: 14; J: TRBJ2-1; D: TRBD2; CDR3: CASSFTSGVNEQFF; DNA: TGTGCCAGCAGCTTTACTAGCGGGGTTAATGAGCAGTTCTTC
size: -; V: TRBV7-2; length: 17; J: TRBJ1-5; D: TRBD1; CDR3: CASSEGQGARSNQPQHF; DNA: TGTGCCAGCAGCGAAGGACAGGGGGCGAGGAGCAATCAGCCCCAGCATTTT
size: -; V: TRBV30; length: 14; J: TRBJ1-2; D: TRBD1; CDR3: CAWSEGQGNYGYTF; DNA: TGTGCCTGGAGTGAGGGACAGGGAAACTATGGCTACACCTTC
size: -; V: TRBV14; length: 15; J: TRBJ1-6; D: TRBD1; CDR3: CASSRRTGGGSPLHF; DNA: TGTGCCAGCAGCCGACGGACAGGGGGAGGCTCACCCCTCCACTTT
size: -; V: TRBV7-9; length: 16; J: TRBJ2-5; D: TRBD1; CDR3: CASSIYRDRAWETQYF; DNA: TGTGCCAGCAGCATCTACCGGGACAGGGCTTGGGAGACCCAGTACTTC
size: -; V: TRBV18; length: 14; J: TRBJ1-5; D: -; CDR3: CASSPGQSNQPQHF; DNA: TGTGCCAGCTCACCTGGACAGAGCAATCAGCCCCAGCATTTT
size: -; V: TRBV11-2; length: 14; J: TRBJ2-3; D: TRBD2; CDR3: CASSHSGALDTQYF; DNA: TGTGCCAGCAGCCACAGCGGGGCCTTAGATACGCAGTATTTT
size: -; V: TRBV6-1; length: 12; J: TRBJ1-1; D: -; CDR3: CASRPVNTEAFF; DNA: TGTGCCTCTCGCCCGGTGAACACTGAAGCTTTCTTT
size: -; V: TRBV29-1; length: 12; J: TRBJ2-5; D: -; CDR3: CSVAGHLETQYF; DNA: TGCAGCGTTGCGGGTCATTTGGAGACCCAGTACTTC
size: -; V: TRBV5-1; length: 14; J: TRBJ2-7; D: -; CDR3: CASTLQGSSGEQYF; DNA: TGCGCCAGCACCCTACAGGGATCTTCTGGGGAGCAGTACTTC
size: -; V: TRBV7-2; length: 15; J: TRBJ1-4; D: -; CDR3: CASSWVGSYNEKLFF; DNA: TGTGCCAGCAGCTGGGTGGGCAGCTATAATGAAAAACTGTTTTTT
size: few; V: TRBV6-5; length: 15; J: TRBJ1-4; D: -; CDR3: CASSYVNWPGEKLFF; DNA: TGTGCCAGCAGTTACGTCAACTGGCCCGGGGAAAAACTGTTTTTT
size: -; V: TRBV9; length: 15; J: TRBJ1-6; D: TRBD1; CDR3: CASSVGTEYNSPLHF; DNA: TGTGCCAGCAGCGTCGGGACAGAGTATAATTCACCCCTCCACTTT
size: -; V: TRBV15; length: 15; J: TRBJ2-7; D: -; CDR3: CATRGAGEKSYEQYF; DNA: TGTGCCACCAGAGGAGCTGGGGAGAAATCCTACGAGCAGTACTTC
size: -; V: TRBV27; length: 14; J: TRBJ2-1; D: -; CDR3: CASSLTGSYNEQFF; DNA: TGTGCCAGCAGTCTTACAGGCTCCTACAATGAGCAGTTCTTC
size: -; V: TRBV7-6; length: 14; J: TRBJ1-6; D: -; CDR3: CASSLEQGDSPLHF; DNA: TGTGCCAGCAGCTTAGAACAGGGTGATTCACCCCTCCACTTT
size: -; V: TRBV10-3; length: 16; J: TRBJ2-1; D: TRBD2; CDR3: CAISALVSGGANEQFF; DNA: TGTGCCATCAGTGCCCTAGTTAGCGGGGGGGCAAATGAGCAGTTCTTC
size: -; V: TRBV6-5; length: 15; J: TRBJ2-1; D: TRBD2; CDR3: CASSPGGGQGNEQFF; DNA: TGTGCCAGCAGTCCCGGGGGGGGGCAGGGCAATGAGCAGTTCTTC
size: -; V: TRBV6-5; length: 15; J: TRBJ2-7; D: -; CDR3: CASSHDYRASYEQYF; DNA: TGTGCCAGCAGCCACGATTACAGGGCCTCCTACGAGCAGTACTTC